A single sample is the source of the 32 T cell receptor beta chains below, sequenced in a study of post-analysis software for immune sequencing data. Study-level results: Comparison of patients with controls showed 4 to 6 TRBV segments more frequent in patients, TRBV5-6, TRBV5-1 and TRBV20-1 among them.

Sequencing libraries made from TCR beta cDNA carried unique molecular identifiers. MiXCR, applied by TCRdb to the PCR reads, yields one record per CDR3 protein. This repertoire shows approximately 770,000 distinct CDR3 sequences, about 45% found once; its top ten account for 4% to 5%. Their specific antigens are unknown. Sequencing was done on a sample of blood. Every receptor here comes from a girl aged 10-17 years with multiple sclerosis.

Comments on this clonotype: One end of the junction does not line up with germline, which may come from a read error. The V gene is TRBV5-1, the J gene TRBJ2-2; tentative D call: TRBD2 (5 bases). Germline CDR1 SGHRS, CDR2 YFSETQ. There are 15 residues in the CDR3. The CDR3 is CASSPGLQNTGELFF. The CDR3 DNA reads TGCGCCAGCAGCCCGGGTCTTCAAAACACCGGGGAACTGTTTTTT.

V and J are TRBV5-1 and TRBJ2-1; D is perhaps TRBD2 (6 bases). Germline CDR1 reads SGHRS; CDR2 reads YFSETQ. The V end was cut by 2 bases, the J end by 13 bases, with 19 bases between. The CDR3 has 14 amino acids. This chain's CDR3 is CASSFSYGGMEQFF. The CDR3 DNA reads TGCGCCAGCAGCTTCTCCTACGGAGGGATGGAACAGTTCTTC.

The V call is TRBV27, the J call TRBJ2-4; tentative D call: TRBD1 (5 bases). The germline CDR1 and CDR2 sequences are MNHEY and SMNVEV (reference sequence). V lost 7 bases, J lost 0 bases, and 13 bases lay in between. The CDR3 runs to 15 residues. The CDR3 DNA sequence: TGTGCCAGCAATGTCGGACACCCAGCCAAAAACATTCAGTACTTC. This translates into CASNVGHPAKNIQYF.

In the case of this clonotype: One end of the junction fails to match germline, which may point to a read error. This chain uses TRBV6-5 with TRBJ2-3; 9 nucleotides align to TRBD1. Germline V lookup: CDR1 MNHEY, CDR2 SVGAGI. There are 16 residues in the CDR3. The CDR3 nucleotides read TGTGCCGGCAGTTACTCGCGGGACAGGGAAACAGATACGCAGTATTTT. It codes for CAGSYSRDRETDTQYF.

This chain links TRBV20-1 with TRBJ2-3, with 9 bases lining up with TRBD2. With 3 bases clipped from V and 5 bases from J, the junction kept 9 bases outside the gene matches. This CDR3 has 15 amino acids. Germline V gene lookup returns CDR1 DFQATT and CDR2 SNEGSKA (reference sequence). Here the CDR3 reads CSARVAGVLGDTQYF. For the CDR3, the DNA is TGCAGTGCTAGGGTAGCGGGAGTTCTGGGAGATACGCAGTATTTT.

The chain combines TRBV5-6 with TRBJ2-7; D unresolved. The V end was cut by 1 base, the J end by 5 bases, with 10 bases between. CDR3 length: 13 residues. Germline V gene data show CDR1 as SGHDT and CDR2 as YYEEEE. The CDR3 region is CASSLKVTNEQYF. DNA for the CDR3: TGTGCCAGCAGCTTGAAAGTGACCAACGAGCAGTACTTC. The entire variable domain, with the rest obtained from reference TRBV5-6 and TRBJ2-7, is as follows: DAGVTQSPTHLIKTRGQQVTLRCSPKSGHDTVSWYQQALGQGPQFIFQYYEEEERQRGNFPDRFSGHQFPNYSSELNVNALLLGDSALYLCASSLKVTNEQYFGPGTRLTVT.

The rearrangement uses TRBV5-1 and TRBJ1-2; 9 nucleotides match TRBD1. The CDR3 is made up of 14 amino acids. CDR1 and CDR2 from the germline V gene are SGHRS and YFSETQ. The junction had 10 bases not matched to a gene; V was cut back by 3 bases and J by 10 bases. CDR3: CASSSGDRDSDYTF. CDR3 DNA sequence: TGCGCCAGCAGCTCCGGGGACAGGGACAGTGACTACACCTTC.

The chain recombines TRBV20-1 with TRBJ2-5; D is perhaps TRBD2 (5 bases). The better agreement between TRBJ2-7 and the DNA end casts doubt on the J call. The CDR3 length is 15 residues. Germline CDR1 is DFQATT and CDR2 is SNEGSKA (reference sequence). CDR3 DNA: TGCAGTGCGCCCGTTCCGGGGTTCACCCTCTACGAGCAGTACTTC. Translation gives CSAPVPGFTLYEQYF.

The sample holds a few counts of this clonotype. V gene TRBV7-2 combines with J gene TRBJ2-3; perhaps TRBD2 as D (7 bases). This CDR3 comprises 17 residues. Per the germline V gene, CDR1 is SGHTA and CDR2 is FQGNSA. The V and J ends lost 0 bases and 3 bases respectively, with 16 bases between them. As DNA, the CDR3 is TGTGCCAGCAGCTTAGCGTCGGCGGGGGCCCCTACAGATACGCAGTATTTT. Translated, it gives CASSLASAGAPTDTQYF.

The V and J genes are TRBV7-9 and TRBJ1-4, with D perhaps matching TRBD1 (5 bases). Deletions cut 4 bases from V and 4 bases from J, with 10 bases between. The CDR3 is 14 residues long. In germline, CDR1 is SEHNR, CDR2 FQNEAQ (reference sequence). The CDR3 DNA follows: TGTGCCAGCAGCTCTAGGGGAATTAATGAAAAACTGTTTTTT. As protein: CASSSRGINEKLFF.

The chain is built from TRBV11-2 and TRBJ2-5, with 9 bases lining up with TRBD2. The CDR3 loop spans 15 amino acids. The V gene end was trimmed by 6 bases and the J gene end by 11 bases; junction bases not matched to a gene: 16. Germline V gives CDR1 SGHAT, CDR2 FQNNGV. The CDR3 region has the DNA TGTGCCAGCAGGACTATAGCGGGGGCCCCTGGGCAGCAGTACTTC. Protein: CASRTIAGAPGQQYF.

The chain recombines TRBV20-1 with TRBJ2-7; 12 bases are shared with TRBD2. Germline trimming cut 3 bases from V and 0 bases from J; bases unmatched to any gene: 21. Per germline, CDR1 DFQATT and CDR2 SNEGSKA (reference sequence). This CDR3 is 21 amino acids long. The CDR3 spells CSARATGETSGSGVSSYEQYF. CDR3 nucleotides: TGCAGTGCTAGGGCGACAGGGGAGACTAGCGGGAGTGGTGTGAGCTCCTACGAGCAGTACTTC.

The chain joins TRBV20-1 to TRBJ2-7, with a weak D call TRBD1 (5 bases). Trimming took 4 bases from V and 2 from J, leaving 12 bases between them. From germline, CDR1 is DFQATT and CDR2 SNEGSKA (reference sequence). The CDR3 is made up of 13 amino acids. CDR3 bases: TGCAGTGCTAACACAGGCGCTGCCTACGAGCAGTACTTC. Encoded protein: CSANTGAAYEQYF.

This clonotype was detected only a few times. The chain has TRBV11-2 and TRBJ1-2; D is uncertain. Trimming removed 5 bases from V and 2 bases from J, with 9 bases in between. The CDR3 extends over 13 amino acids. Germline V lookup: CDR1 SGHAT, CDR2 FQNNGV. CDR3 coding DNA: TGTGCCAGCAGCCGCAGCGAGAACTATGGCTACACCTTC. Translation: CASSRSENYGYTF. Filled out from reference TRBV11-2 and TRBJ1-2, the complete variable domain reads EAGVAQSPRYKIIEKRQSVAFWCNPISGHATLYWYQQILGQGPKLLIQFQNNGVVDDSQLPKDRFSAERLKGVDSTLKIQPAKLEDSAVYLCASSRSENYGYTFGSGTRLTVV.

The rearrangement joins TRBV20-1 to TRBJ2-3, with TRBD2 matching 8 bases. Trimming took 6 bases from V and 5 from J; bases not matched to a gene: 10. The germline CDR1 and CDR2 sequences are DFQATT and SNEGSKA (reference sequence). The CDR3 has 14 residues. The CDR3 region is CSAWGGLAGDTQYF. The DNA of the CDR3 is TGCAGTGCCTGGGGAGGGCTAGCGGGAGATACGCAGTATTTT.

This clonotype was found once. This sequence joins TRBV10-2 and TRBJ1-2; no clear D gene. Germline assignment: CDR1 WSHSY and CDR2 SAAADI. The CDR3 is 14 amino acids. Between the trimmed V and J ends, which lost 2 bases and 10 bases, there was a span of 17 bases. The CDR3 protein is CASSERGSSSDYTF. The CDR3 region has the DNA TGCGCCAGCAGTGAGCGAGGGAGCTCTAGTGACTACACCTTC.

The gene calls are TRBV12-3 or TRBV12-4 and TRBJ2-3; the match to TRBD2 covers 12 bases. V was clipped by 3 bases and J by 5 bases; unmatched bases: 3. This CDR3 is 15 amino acids long. The CDR3 DNA reads TGTGCCAGCAGTTTGTCGGGACTAGCGGGAGATACGCAGTATTTT. Translation: CASSLSGLAGDTQYF.

This clonotype was counted once. The rearrangement uses TRBV20-1 and TRBJ2-1; D possibly matches TRBD1 or TRBD2 (6 bases each). Trimming left V 3 bases short and J 7 bases short, with 22 bases between. This CDR3 has 16 amino acids. Germline loops: CDR1 DFQATT, CDR2 SNEGSKA (reference sequence). CDR3 DNA sequence: TGCAGTGCTAGTTATCGGGGAGCCCAGGGGAGGAATGAGCAGTTCTTC. The encoded protein is CSASYRGAQGRNEQFF.

This clonotype was counted a few times. The chain uses TRBV10-3 and TRBJ2-4; 10 positions agree with TRBD1. The J segment lost 2 bases and the V segment lost 2 bases, leaving 9 bases of the junction unmatched. The germline V gene encodes CDR1 ENHRY and CDR2 SYGVKD. The CDR3 sequence is 18 residues long. CDR3 residues: CAISETGDRGGSKNIQYF. The CDR3 DNA reads TGTGCCATCAGTGAGACAGGGGACAGGGGAGGATCCAAAAACATTCAGTACTTC.

This clonotype was recorded a few times. V usage is TRBV6-2 or TRBV6-3 and J usage is TRBJ2-7, with TRBD1 matching over 8 bases. Germline CDR1 reads MNHEY; CDR2 reads SVGEGT. The CDR3 has 15 residues. The V gene end was trimmed by 0 bases and the J gene end by 1 base; junction bases not matched to a gene: 2. CDR3 nucleotide sequence: TGTGCCAGCAGTTACTCGAACAGGGGGTCCTACGAGCAGTACTTC. The encoded protein is CASSYSNRGSYEQYF.

The chain joins TRBV12-3 or TRBV12-4 to TRBJ2-7, with D hard to call. Trimming cost V 1 base and J 8 bases, with 12 bases left between them. The length of the CDR3 is 13 residues. The CDR3 spells CASSLGEGEQQYF. As DNA, the CDR3 is TGTGCCAGCAGTTTAGGAGAAGGCGAGCAGCAGTACTTC.

The chain has TRBV12-3 or TRBV12-4 and TRBJ2-1; D might be TRBD1 (6 bases). The CDR3 runs 13 residues. Trimming took off 3 bases at V and 9 bases at J, with 12 bases between the two ends. The CDR3 DNA follows: TGTGCCAGCAGTTTTTTGGGGGCAGCTGAGCAGTTCTTC. Amino acids: CASSFLGAAEQFF.

The CDR3 DNA is TGTGCCAGCAGCTCAGGGGTGAGAGGGCCCTCAGATACGCAGTATTTT. Its protein product is CASSSGVRGPSDTQYF. The chain recombines TRBV7-8 with TRBJ2-3, with D maybe TRBD1 (6 bases). The CDR3 has 16 residues. The germline V gene encodes CDR1 SGHVS and CDR2 FQNEAQ. V was pared by 4 bases and J by 4 bases, with 18 bases between.

This clonotype was seen only a few times. The rearrangement uses TRBV6-6 and TRBJ2-1; the match to TRBD2 covers 9 bases. Germline V CDR1 and CDR2: MNHNY, SVGAGI (reference sequence). V lost 8 bases and J lost 6; bases outside the gene matches: 8. The CDR3 consists of 14 residues. CDR3: CASARLAGINEQFF. For the CDR3, the DNA is TGTGCCAGCGCCCGGCTAGCGGGAATCAATGAGCAGTTCTTC.

V usage is TRBV20-1 and J usage is TRBJ2-5; tentatively, D is TRBD2 (5 bases). The length of the CDR3 is 12 residues. Germline lookup yields CDR1 DFQATT and CDR2 SNEGSKA (reference sequence). Trimming removed 6 bases from V and 11 bases from J, with 19 bases in between. DNA for the CDR3: TGCAGTGCCCTCACTAGGTACCTAGAGCAGTACTTC. This gives the protein CSALTRYLEQYF.

This chain links TRBV20-1 with TRBJ1-4, with D possibly TRBD1 on 6 matching bases. This CDR3 comprises 13 residues. The V end was cut by 4 bases, the J end by 5 bases, with 11 bases between. CDR1 and CDR2 (germline): DFQATT, SNEGSKA (reference sequence). CDR3 loop: CSATGAANEKLFF. Written as DNA, the CDR3 is TGCAGTGCTACAGGGGCGGCAAATGAAAAACTGTTTTTT.

This chain links TRBV4-1 with TRBJ2-7; 8 positions agree with TRBD1. V gave up 4 bases and J gave up 6 bases; unmatched junction bases: 17. The CDR3 covers 17 residues. CDR1 is MGHRA, CDR2 YSYEKL, per germline. CDR3 bases: TGCGCCAGCAGCCCAGAACGGACAGGGCTAACCCCTGGCGAGCAGTACTTC. It encodes CASSPERTGLTPGEQYF.

The chain carries TRBV7-2 and TRBJ1-4, with D possibly TRBD1 on 5 matching bases. CDR1 and CDR2 (germline): SGHTA, FQGNSA. The CDR3 is 15 amino acids. V lost 5 bases and J lost 2, with 12 bases in between. The CDR3 reads CASSGQGGTNEKLFF. In DNA form, the CDR3 reads TGTGCCAGCAGCGGGCAGGGCGGGACTAATGAAAAACTGTTTTTT.

J is TRBJ2-3 and V is TRBV12-3 or TRBV12-4; D is perhaps TRBD1 (6 bases). Trimming cost V 7 bases and J 0 bases, with 32 bases left between them. The CDR3 has 21 residues. The CDR3 coding sequence is TGTGCCAGCACCCACAGGGACCTTGACCCCCCCTTTTTCCTTAGCACAGATACGCAGTATTTT. This gives the protein CASTHRDLDPPFFLSTDTQYF.

This clonotype was detected a few times. The J gene is TRBJ2-5, the V gene TRBV28; 10 positions match TRBD1. CDR1 is MDHEN, CDR2 SYDVKM, per germline. The CDR3 runs 17 residues. V dropped 2 bases and J dropped 5; count of bases not matched to a gene: 11. The CDR3 region has the DNA TGTGCCAGCAGTTTAAGAAAGACAGGGGGCAAGAGGGAGACCCAGTACTTC. It encodes CASSLRKTGGKRETQYF.

This clonotype was counted a few times. The rearrangement links TRBV15 to TRBJ2-7; no firm D call. Trimming cost V 1 base and J 6 bases, with 13 bases left between them. CDR1 is LNHNV, CDR2 YYDKDF, per germline (reference sequence). The length of the CDR3 is 14 residues. The CDR3 loop is CATSRVRDLGEQYF. CDR3 coding DNA: TGTGCCACCAGCAGAGTTCGCGACCTAGGCGAGCAGTACTTC.

The gene calls are TRBV20-1 and TRBJ2-6; no firm D call. Germline CDR1 and CDR2: DFQATT and SNEGSKA (reference sequence). The ends were cut back, 4 bases at V and 0 bases at J, with 13 bases in the middle. This CDR3 region has 16 residues. CDR3 region: CSAMSSVYSGANVLTF. The CDR3 nucleotides are TGCAGTGCTATGTCCAGCGTTTACTCTGGGGCCAACGTCCTGACTTTC.